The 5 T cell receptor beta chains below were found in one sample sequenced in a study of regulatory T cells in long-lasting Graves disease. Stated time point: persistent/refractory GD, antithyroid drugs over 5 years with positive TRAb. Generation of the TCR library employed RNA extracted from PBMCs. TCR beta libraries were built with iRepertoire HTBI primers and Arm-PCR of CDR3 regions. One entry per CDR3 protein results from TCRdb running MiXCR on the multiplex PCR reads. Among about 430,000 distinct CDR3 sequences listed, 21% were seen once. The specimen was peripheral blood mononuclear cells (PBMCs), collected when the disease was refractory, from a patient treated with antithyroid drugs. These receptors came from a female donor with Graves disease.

The CDR3 spells CARTGTSEVWEQFF. As DNA, the CDR3 is TGTGCCAGGACCGGGACTAGCGAGGTATGGGAGCAGTTCTTC. The chain has TRBV28 and TRBJ2-5; 10 nucleotides line up with TRBD2. The end of the DNA aligns better with TRBJ2-1, so the J call may be wrong. CDR1 and CDR2 from the germline V gene are MDHEN and SYDVKM. The CDR3 consists of 14 residues.

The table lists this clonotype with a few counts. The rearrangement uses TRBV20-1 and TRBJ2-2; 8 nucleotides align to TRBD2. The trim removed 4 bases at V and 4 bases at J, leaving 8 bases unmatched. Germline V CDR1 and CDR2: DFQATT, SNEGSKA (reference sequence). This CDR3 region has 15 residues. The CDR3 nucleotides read TGCAGTGCTAAGGAACGGGGGGGAACCACCGGGGAGCTGTTTTTT. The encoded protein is CSAKERGGTTGELFF.

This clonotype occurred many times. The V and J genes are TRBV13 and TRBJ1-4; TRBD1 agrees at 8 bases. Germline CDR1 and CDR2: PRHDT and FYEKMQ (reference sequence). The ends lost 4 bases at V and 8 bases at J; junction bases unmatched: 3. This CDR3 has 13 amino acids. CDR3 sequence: CASSSDRGEKLFF. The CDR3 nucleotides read TGTGCCAGCAGCTCAGACAGGGGCGAAAAACTGTTTTTT.

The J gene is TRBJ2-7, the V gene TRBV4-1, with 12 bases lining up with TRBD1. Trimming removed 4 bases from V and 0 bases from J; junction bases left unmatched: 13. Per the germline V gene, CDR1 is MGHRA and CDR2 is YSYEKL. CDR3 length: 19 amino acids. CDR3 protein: CASSPGPGQGAQASYEQYF. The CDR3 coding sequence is TGCGCCAGCAGCCCTGGCCCGGGACAGGGGGCGCAGGCCTCCTACGAGCAGTACTTC.

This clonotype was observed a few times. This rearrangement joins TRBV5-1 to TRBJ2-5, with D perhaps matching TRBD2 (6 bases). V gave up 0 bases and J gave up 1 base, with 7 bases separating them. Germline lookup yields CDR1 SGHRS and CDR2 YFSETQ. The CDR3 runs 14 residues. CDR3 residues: CASSLVAAQETQYF. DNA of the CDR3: TGCGCCAGCAGCTTGGTAGCGGCCCAAGAGACCCAGTACTTC.